These 2 T cell receptor beta chains came from one sample sequenced in a study of T cell repertoires in aging, cancer and after chemotherapy (dated by TCRdb to between 2018 and 2020). Sequenced on an Illumina MiSeq. Rearranged TRB sequences spanning V, D and J segments were amplified in a multiplex touch-down PCR with a mixed TRB-A/B primer pool. TCRdb passed the public sequencing reads through fastp at Q25 and MiXCR, retaining productive beta sequences. Here each entry gathers all rows of one CDR3 protein and keeps the most common genes and DNA. This sample is represented by about 5,600 distinct CDR3 sequences; roughly a quarter of them were singletons. 11% of the sample is held by the ten biggest clonotypes. Genomic DNA extracted from peripheral blood, rather than sorted cells or RNA, was used as the source for amplification of TCR beta rearrangements. The specimen sequenced was blood. These receptors were taken from a human donor with a solid tumor.

The J gene is TRBJ2-7, the V gene TRBV27, with 9 bases lining up with TRBD2. With V trimmed by 6 bases and J by 6 bases, 12 bases remained unmatched. Germline lookup yields CDR1 MNHEY and CDR2 SMNVEV (reference sequence). CDR3 size: 15 residues. This CDR3 is CASSLLPRGGREQYF. CDR3 nucleotide sequence: TGTGCCAGCAGCTTACTCCCGCGGGGGGGCCGCGAGCAGTACTTC.

This clonotype turned up a few times. The J gene is TRBJ2-2, the V gene TRBV7-9, with D tentatively TRBD1 or TRBD2 (6 bases each). Germline V lookup: CDR1 SEHNR, CDR2 FQNEAQ (reference sequence). CDR3 size: 13 residues. V lost 9 bases and J 4 bases, leaving 12 bases between the germline ends. CDR3 in amino acids: CASPGEVTGELFF. In DNA, the CDR3 is TGTGCCAGTCCAGGGGAGGTCACCGGGGAGCTGTTTTTT.